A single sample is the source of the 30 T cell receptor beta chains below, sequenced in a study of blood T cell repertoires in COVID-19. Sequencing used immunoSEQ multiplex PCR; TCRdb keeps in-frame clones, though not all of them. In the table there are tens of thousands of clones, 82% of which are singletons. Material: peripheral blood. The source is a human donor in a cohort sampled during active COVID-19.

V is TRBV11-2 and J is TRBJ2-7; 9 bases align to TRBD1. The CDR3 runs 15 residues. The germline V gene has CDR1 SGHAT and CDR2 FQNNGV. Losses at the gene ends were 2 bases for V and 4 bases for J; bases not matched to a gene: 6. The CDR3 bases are TGTGCCAGCAGCTTATCAACAGGGGGCAATTACGAGCAGTACTTC. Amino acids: CASSLSTGGNYEQYF.

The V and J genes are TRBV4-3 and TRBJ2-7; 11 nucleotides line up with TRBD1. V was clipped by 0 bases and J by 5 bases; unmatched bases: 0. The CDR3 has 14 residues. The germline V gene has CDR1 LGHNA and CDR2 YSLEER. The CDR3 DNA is TGCGCCAGCAGCCAAGAGGACAGGGGGCACGAGCAGTACTTC. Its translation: CASSQEDRGHEQYF.

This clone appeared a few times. The CDR3 DNA follows: TGCGCCAGCAGCTTTGAAGGGGGATCCGTTAACGAGCAGTACTTC. This codes for CASSFEGGSVNEQYF. The rearrangement links TRBV5-1 to TRBJ2-7; D is perhaps TRBD1 (6 bases). Trimming shortened V by 2 bases and J by 5 bases, and 17 bases separated the two germline ends. The CDR3 has 15 amino acids. CDR1 and CDR2 (germline): SGHRS, YFSETQ.

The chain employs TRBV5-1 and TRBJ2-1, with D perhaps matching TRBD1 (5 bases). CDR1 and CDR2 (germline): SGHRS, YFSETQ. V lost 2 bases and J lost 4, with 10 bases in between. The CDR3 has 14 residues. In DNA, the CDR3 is TGCGCCAGCAGCTTAGCGACAGATTACAATGAGCAGTTCTTC. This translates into CASSLATDYNEQFF.

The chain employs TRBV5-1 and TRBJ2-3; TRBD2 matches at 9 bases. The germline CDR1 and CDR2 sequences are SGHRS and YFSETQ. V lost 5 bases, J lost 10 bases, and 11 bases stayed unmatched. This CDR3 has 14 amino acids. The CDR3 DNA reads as TGCGCCAGCAGGGTTGGTAGCGGGGGAAGGGCGCAGTATTTT. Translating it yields CASRVGSGGRAQYF.

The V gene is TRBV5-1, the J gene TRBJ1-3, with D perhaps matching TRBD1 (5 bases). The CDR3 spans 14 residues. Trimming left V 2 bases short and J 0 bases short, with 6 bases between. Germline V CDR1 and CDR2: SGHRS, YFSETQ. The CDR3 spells CASSLDSSGNTIYF. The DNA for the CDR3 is TGCGCCAGCAGCTTAGACAGCTCTGGAAACACCATATATTTT.

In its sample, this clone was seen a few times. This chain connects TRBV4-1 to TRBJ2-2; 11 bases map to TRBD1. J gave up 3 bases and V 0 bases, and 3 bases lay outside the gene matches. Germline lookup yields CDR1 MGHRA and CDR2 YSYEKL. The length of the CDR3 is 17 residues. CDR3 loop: CASSQEWTGGDTGELFF. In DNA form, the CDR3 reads TGCGCCAGCAGCCAAGAATGGACAGGGGGCGACACCGGGGAGCTGTTTTTT.

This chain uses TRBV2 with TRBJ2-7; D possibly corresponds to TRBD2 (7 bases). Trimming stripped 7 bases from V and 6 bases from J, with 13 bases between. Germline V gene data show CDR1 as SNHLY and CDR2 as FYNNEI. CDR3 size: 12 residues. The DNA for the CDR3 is TGTGCCAGCAAGGGGGGGGGATTCGAGCAGTACTTC. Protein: CASKGGGFEQYF. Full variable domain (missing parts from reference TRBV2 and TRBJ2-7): EPEVTQTPSHQVTQMGQEVILRCVPISNHLYFYWYRQILGQKVEFLVSFYNNEISEKSEIFDDQFSVERPDGSNFTLKIRSTKLEDSAMYFCASKGGGFEQYFGPGTRLTVT.

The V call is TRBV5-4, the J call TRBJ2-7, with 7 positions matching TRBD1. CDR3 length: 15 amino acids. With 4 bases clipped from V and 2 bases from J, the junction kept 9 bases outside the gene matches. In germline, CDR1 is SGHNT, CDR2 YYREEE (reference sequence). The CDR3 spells CASSPPGTVAYEQYF. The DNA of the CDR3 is TGTGCCAGCAGCCCCCCCGGGACAGTCGCCTACGAGCAGTACTTC.

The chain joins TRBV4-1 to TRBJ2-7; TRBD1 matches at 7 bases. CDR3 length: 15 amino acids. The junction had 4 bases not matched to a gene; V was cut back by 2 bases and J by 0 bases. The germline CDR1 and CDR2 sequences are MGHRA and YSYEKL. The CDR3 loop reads CASSQTRQGSYEQYF. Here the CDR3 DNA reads TGCGCCAGCAGCCAAACCAGACAGGGCTCCTACGAGCAGTACTTC.

The CDR3, as DNA: TGTGCCAGCAGTTCCGGGACAGGGGTTGGAGAGGGGGCCAACGTCCTGACTTTC. Translated: CASSSGTGVGEGANVLTF. The chain links TRBV6-2 or TRBV6-3 to TRBJ2-6; TRBD1 aligns across 10 bases. The V segment lost 4 bases and the J segment 4 bases; nucleotides outside the gene matches: 10. CDR1 MNHEY and CDR2 SVGEGT come from the germline V gene. The CDR3 extends over 18 amino acids.

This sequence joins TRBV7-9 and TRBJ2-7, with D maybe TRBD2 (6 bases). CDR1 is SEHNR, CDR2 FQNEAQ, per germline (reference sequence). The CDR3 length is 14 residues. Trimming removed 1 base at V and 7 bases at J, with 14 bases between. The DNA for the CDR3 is TGTGCCAGCAGCTTAGATCAGGCCAGCGGGGAGCAGTACTTC. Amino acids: CASSLDQASGEQYF. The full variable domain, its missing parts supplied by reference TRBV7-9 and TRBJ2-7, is DTGVSQNPRHKITKRGQNVTFRCDPISEHNRLYWYRQTLGQGPEFLTYFQNEAQLEKSRLLSDRFSAERPKGSFSTLEIQRTEQGDSAMYLCASSLDQASGEQYFGPGTRLTVT.

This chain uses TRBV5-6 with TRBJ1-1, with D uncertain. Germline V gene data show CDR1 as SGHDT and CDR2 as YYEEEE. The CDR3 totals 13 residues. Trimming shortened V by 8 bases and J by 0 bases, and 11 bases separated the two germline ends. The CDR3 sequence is CASTSHMNTEAFF. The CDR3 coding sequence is TGTGCCAGTACCTCCCACATGAACACTGAAGCTTTCTTT.

The CDR3, as DNA: TGTGCCACCAGCAGCGGGGGAGGGGAACTGTTTTTT. This codes for CATSSGGGELFF. The chain combines TRBV15 with TRBJ1-4; D is perhaps TRBD1 (5 bases). The CDR3 covers 12 residues. Germline CDR1 reads LNHNV; CDR2 reads YYDKDF (reference sequence). The V end lost 3 bases, the J end lost 12 bases, and 11 bases lay between the germline ends.

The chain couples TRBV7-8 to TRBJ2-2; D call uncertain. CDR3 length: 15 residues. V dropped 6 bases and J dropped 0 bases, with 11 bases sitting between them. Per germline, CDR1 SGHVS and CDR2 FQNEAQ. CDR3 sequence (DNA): TGTGCCAGCAGGCCGGCAGGAACGAACACCGGGGAGCTGTTTTTT. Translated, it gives CASRPAGTNTGELFF.

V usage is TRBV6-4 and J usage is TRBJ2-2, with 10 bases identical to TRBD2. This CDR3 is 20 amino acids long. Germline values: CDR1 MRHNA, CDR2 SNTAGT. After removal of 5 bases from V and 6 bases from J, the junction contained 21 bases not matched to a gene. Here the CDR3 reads CASSSRTSGGIGRESGELFF. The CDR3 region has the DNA TGTGCCAGCAGTTCACGGACTAGCGGTGGCATAGGTAGAGAATCCGGGGAGCTGTTTTTT.

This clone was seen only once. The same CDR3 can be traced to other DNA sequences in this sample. The CDR3 is CASSGTGYEQYF. The CDR3 nucleotides are TGTGCCAGCAGTGGGACAGGCTACGAGCAGTACTTC. The chain couples TRBV2 to TRBJ2-7; 7 nucleotides align to TRBD1. This CDR3 comprises 12 residues. With V trimmed by 4 bases and J by 3 bases, 0 bases remained unmatched. The V gene's germline CDR1 is SNHLY and CDR2 FYNNEI.

CDR3 region: CASSTDRGPYEQYF. The CDR3 DNA is TGTGCCAGCTCCACGGACAGGGGGCCCTACGAGCAGTACTTC. This chain joins TRBV18 and TRBJ2-7, with TRBD1 matching over 11 bases. The ends lost 6 bases at V and 2 bases at J; junction bases unmatched: 3. In germline, CDR1 is KGHSH, CDR2 LQKENI. This CDR3 comprises 14 residues.

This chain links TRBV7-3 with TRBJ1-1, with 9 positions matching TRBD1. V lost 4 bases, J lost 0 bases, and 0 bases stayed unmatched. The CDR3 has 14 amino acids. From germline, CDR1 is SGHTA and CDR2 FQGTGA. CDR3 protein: CASSWDRVNTEAFF. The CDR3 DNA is TGTGCCAGCAGCTGGGACAGGGTGAACACTGAAGCTTTCTTT.

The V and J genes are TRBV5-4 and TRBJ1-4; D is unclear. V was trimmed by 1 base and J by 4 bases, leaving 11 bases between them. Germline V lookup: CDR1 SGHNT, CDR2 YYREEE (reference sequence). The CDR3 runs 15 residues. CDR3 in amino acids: CASSLKGDLNEKLFF. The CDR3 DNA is TGTGCCAGCAGCTTGAAGGGAGACCTTAATGAAAAACTGTTTTTT.

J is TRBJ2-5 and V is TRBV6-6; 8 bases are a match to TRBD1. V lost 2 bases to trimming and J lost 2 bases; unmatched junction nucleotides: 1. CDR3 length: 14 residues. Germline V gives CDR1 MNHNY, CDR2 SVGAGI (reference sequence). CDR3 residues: CASSYRDRQETQYF. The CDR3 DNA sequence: TGTGCCAGCAGTTACCGGGACAGGCAAGAGACCCAGTACTTC.

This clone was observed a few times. The CDR3 DNA sequence: TGTGCCAGCAGCTTCACGGGAGATGAGCAGTTCTTC. This sequence encodes CASSFTGDEQFF. The chain employs TRBV5-4 and TRBJ2-1; tentatively, D is TRBD2 (6 bases). Per the germline V gene, CDR1 is SGHNT and CDR2 is YYREEE (reference sequence). V lost 2 bases and J 8 bases, leaving 8 bases between the germline ends. The CDR3 is 12 amino acids.

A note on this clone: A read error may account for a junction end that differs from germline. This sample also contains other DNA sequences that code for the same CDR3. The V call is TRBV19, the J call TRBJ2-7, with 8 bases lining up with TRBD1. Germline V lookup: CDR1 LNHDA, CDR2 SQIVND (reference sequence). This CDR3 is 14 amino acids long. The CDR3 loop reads CASSIGTGPYEQYF. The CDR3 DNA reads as TGTGCCAGTAGTATCGGGACAGGCCCCTACGAGCAGTATTTC.

DNA of the CDR3: TGTGCTAGTGGTTTGGGCAGGGAAGATCAGCCCCAGCATTTT. This sequence encodes CASGLGREDQPQHF. This chain uses TRBV12-5 with TRBJ1-5; possible D gene TRBD1, 5 bases. V was trimmed by 1 base and J by 5 bases, leaving 9 bases between them. The CDR3 extends over 14 amino acids. Germline lookup yields CDR1 LGHNT and CDR2 FRNRAP.

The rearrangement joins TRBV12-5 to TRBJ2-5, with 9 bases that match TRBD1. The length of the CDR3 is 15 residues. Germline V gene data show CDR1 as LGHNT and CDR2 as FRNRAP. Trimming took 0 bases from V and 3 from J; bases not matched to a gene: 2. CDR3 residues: CASGLVGDREETQYF. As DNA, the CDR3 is TGTGCTAGTGGTTTGGTTGGGGACAGGGAAGAGACCCAGTACTTC.

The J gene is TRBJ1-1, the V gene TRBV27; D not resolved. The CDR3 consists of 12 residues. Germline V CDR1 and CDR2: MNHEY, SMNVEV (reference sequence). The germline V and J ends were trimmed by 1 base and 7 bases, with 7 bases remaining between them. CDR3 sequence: CASSLFGSEAFF. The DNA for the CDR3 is TGTGCCAGCAGTTTATTCGGTAGTGAAGCTTTCTTT.

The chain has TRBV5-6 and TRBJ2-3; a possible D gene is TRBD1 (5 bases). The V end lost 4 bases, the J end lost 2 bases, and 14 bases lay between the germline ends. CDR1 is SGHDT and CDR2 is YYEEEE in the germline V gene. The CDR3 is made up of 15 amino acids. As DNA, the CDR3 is TGTGCCAGCAGCCCCGACAGAGTATACACAGATACGCAGTATTTT. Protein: CASSPDRVYTDTQYF.

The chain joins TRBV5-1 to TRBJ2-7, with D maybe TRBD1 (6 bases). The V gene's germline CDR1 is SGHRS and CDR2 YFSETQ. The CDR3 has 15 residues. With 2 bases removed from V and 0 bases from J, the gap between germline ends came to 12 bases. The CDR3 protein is CASSFDRKPSYEQYF. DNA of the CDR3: TGCGCCAGCAGCTTTGACAGGAAACCCTCCTACGAGCAGTACTTC.

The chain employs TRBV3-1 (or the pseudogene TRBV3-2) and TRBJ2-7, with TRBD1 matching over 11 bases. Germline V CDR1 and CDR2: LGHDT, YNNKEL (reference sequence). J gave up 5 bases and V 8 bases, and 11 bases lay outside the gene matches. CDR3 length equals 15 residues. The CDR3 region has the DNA TGTGCCAGCTCATCACTGGGACAGGGGGTGGACGAGCAGTACTTC. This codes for CASSSLGQGVDEQYF.

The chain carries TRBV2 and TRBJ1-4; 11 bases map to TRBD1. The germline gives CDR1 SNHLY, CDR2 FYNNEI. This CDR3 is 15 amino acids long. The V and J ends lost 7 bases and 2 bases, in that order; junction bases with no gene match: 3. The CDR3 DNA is TGTGCCAGCACCCGGGACAGGGGGACTAATGAAAAACTGTTTTTT. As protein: CASTRDRGTNEKLFF.